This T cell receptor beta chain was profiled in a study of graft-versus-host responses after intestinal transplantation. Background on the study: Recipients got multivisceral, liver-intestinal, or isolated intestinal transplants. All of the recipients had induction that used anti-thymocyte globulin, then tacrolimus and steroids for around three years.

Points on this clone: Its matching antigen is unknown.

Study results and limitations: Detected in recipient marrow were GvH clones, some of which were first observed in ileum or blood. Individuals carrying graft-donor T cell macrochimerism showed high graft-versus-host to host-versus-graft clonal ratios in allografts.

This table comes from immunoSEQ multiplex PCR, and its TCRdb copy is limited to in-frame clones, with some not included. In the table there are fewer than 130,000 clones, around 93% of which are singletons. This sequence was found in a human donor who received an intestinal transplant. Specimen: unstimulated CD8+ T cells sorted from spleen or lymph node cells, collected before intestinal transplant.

The CDR3 here is CASSPHTTGLRSDTQYF. In DNA, the CDR3 is TGTGCCAGCAGTCCGCACACGACAGGGTTAAGGTCCGATACGCAGTATTTT. J is TRBJ2-3 and V is TRBV27; 7 bases map to TRBD1. Looked up from germline, CDR1 is MNHEY and CDR2 is SMNVEV (reference sequence). V gave up 5 bases and J gave up 6 bases; unmatched junction bases: 17. The CDR3 contains 17 residues.